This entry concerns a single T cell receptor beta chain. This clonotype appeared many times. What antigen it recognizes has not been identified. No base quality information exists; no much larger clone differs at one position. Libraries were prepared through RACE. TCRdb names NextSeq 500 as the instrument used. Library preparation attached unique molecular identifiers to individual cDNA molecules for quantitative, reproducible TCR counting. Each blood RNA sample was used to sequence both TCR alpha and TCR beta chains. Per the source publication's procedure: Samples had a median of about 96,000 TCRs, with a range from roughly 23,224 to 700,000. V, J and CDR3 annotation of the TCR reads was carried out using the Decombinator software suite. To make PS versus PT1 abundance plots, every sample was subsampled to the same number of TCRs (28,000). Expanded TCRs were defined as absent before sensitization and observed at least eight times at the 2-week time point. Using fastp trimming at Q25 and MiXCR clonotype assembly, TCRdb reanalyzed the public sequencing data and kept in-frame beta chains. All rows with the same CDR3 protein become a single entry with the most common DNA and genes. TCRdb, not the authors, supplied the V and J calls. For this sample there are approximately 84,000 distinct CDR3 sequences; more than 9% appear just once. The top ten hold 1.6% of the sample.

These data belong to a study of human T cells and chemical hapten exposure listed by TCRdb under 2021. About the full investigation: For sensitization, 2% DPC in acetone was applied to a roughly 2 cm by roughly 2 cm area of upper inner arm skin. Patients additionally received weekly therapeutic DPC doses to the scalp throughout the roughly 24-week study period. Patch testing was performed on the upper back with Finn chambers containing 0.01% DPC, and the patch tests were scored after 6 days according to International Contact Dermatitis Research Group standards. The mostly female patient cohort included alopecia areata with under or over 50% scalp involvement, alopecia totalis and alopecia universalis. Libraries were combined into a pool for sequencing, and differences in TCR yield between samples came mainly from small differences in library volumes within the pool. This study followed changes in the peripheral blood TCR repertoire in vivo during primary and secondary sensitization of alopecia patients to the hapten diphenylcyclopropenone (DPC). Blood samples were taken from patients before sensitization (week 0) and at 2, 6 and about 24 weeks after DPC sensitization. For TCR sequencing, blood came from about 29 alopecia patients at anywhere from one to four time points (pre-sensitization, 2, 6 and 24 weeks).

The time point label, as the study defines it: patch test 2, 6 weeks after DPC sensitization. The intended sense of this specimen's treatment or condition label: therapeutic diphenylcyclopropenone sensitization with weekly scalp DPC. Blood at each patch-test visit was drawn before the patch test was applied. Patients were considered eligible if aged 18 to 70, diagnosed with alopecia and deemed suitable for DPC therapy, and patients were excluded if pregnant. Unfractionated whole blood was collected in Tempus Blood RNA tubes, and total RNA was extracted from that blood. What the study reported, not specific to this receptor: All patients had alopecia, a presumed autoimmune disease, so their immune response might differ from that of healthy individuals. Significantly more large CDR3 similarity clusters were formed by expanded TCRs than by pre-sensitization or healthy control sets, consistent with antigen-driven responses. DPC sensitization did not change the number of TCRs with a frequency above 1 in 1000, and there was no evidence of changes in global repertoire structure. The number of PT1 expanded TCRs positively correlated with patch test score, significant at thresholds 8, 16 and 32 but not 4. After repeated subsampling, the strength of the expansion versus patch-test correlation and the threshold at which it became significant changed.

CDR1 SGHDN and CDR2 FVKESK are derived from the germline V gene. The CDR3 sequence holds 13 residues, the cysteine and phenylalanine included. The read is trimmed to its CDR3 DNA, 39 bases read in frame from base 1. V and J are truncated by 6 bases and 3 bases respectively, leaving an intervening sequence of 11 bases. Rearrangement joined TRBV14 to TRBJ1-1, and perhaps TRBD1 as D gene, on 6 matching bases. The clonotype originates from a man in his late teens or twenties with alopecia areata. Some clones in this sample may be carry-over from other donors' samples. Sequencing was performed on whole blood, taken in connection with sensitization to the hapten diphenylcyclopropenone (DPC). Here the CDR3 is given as CASSLTGDTEAFF. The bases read TGTGCCAGCAGTTTGACAGGCGACACTGAAGCTTTCTTT.